The T cell receptor (beta chain) described here comes from a study of cytomegalovirus exposure and HLA in healthy donors. Across the whole study: Samples from HLA-typed donors yielded about 86 million unique TCRs in an early data release. General observations from the study: In a later analysis, donors in an Asian-associated ancestry cluster reportedly had fewer N-insertions in productive TCRs than the cohort mean.

In regard to this clone: What it recognizes is unknown.

CDR3 length: 15 amino acids. Germline V gene sequence: CDR1 SGHRS, CDR2 YFSETQ. Trimming cost V 0 bases and J 6 bases, with 15 bases left between them. The PCR employed 60 Vbeta primers together with 13 Jbeta primers. Only in-frame clones appear in the TCRdb table, and some are missing; sequencing was by immunoSEQ multiplex PCR. The sample has about 55,000 clones, around 78% seen once. The TCR originated in a female donor in good health and CMV-seronegative. Sequenced input: PBMCs. The chain is built from TRBV5-1 and TRBJ1-2; the D gene is possibly TRBD1 (6 bases). CDR3 DNA sequence: TGCGCCAGCAGCTTGGCCATTCAAGGGGGAGATGGCTACACCTTC. This codes for CASSLAIQGGDGYTF.